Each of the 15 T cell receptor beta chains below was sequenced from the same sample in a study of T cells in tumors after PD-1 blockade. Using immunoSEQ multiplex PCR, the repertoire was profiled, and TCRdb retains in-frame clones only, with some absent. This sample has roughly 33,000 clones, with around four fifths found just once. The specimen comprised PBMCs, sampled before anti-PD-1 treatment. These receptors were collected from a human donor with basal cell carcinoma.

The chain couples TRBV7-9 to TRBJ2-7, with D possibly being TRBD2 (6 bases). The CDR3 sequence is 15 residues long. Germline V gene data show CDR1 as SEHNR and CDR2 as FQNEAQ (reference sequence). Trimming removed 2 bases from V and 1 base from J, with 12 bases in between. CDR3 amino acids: CASSLYEGTSYEQYF. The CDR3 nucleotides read TGTGCCAGCAGCTTATACGAGGGGACTTCCTACGAGCAGTACTTC.

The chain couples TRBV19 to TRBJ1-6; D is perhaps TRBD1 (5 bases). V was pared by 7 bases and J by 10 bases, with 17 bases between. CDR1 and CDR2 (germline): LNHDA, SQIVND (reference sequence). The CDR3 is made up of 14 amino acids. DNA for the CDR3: TGTGCCAGTACCCCGACGGGACCCGTCTCACCCCTCCACTTT. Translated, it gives CASTPTGPVSPLHF.

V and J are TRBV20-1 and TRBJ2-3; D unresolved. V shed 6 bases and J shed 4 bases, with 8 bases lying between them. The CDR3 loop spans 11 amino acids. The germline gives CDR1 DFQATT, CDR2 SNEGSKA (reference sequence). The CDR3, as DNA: TGCAGTGCCCAGGAAGCAGATACGCAGTATTTT. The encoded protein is CSAQEADTQYF.

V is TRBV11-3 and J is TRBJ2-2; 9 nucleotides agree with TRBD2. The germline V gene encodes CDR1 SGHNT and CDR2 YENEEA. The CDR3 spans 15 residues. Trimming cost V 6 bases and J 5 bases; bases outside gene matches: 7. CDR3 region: CASRRLAEQTGELFF. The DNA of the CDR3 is TGTGCCAGCAGACGACTAGCGGAGCAGACCGGGGAGCTGTTTTTT.

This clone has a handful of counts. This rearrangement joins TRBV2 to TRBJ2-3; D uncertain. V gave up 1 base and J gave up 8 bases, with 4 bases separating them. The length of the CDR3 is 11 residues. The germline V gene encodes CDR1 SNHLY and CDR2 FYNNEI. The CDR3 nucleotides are TGTGCCAGCAGTGAAGTGGGTACGCAGTATTTT. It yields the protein CASSEVGTQYF.

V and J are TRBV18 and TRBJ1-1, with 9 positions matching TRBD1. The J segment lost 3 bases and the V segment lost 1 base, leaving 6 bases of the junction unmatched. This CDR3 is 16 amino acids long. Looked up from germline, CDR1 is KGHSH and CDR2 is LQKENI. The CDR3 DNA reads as TGTGCCAGCTCACCACAGGGACAGGGTGGGGACACTGAAGCTTTCTTT. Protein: CASSPQGQGGDTEAFF.

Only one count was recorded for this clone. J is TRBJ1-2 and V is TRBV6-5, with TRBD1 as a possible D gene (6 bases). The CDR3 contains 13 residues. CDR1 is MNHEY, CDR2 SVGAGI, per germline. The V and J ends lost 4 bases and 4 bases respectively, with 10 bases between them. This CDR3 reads CASSLMGAYGYTF. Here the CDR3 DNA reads TGTGCCAGCAGTTTAATGGGGGCCTATGGCTACACCTTC.

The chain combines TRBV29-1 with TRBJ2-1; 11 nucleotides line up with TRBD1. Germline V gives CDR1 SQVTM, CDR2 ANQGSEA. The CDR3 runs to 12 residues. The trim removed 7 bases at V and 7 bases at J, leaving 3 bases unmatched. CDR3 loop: CSAGTGGNEQFF. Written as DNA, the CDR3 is TGCAGCGCCGGGACAGGGGGGAATGAGCAGTTCTTC.

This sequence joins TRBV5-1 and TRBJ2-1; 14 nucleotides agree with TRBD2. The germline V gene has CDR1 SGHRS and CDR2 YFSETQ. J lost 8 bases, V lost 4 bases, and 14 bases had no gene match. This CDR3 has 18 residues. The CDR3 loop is CASSRMTSGRAGGDEQFF. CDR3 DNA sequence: TGCGCCAGCAGCCGTATGACTAGCGGGAGGGCCGGGGGAGATGAGCAGTTCTTC.

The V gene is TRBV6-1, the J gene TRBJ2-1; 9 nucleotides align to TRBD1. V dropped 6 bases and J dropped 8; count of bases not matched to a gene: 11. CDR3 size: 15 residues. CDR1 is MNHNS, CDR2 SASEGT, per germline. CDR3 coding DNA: TGTGCCAGCAGCCGTCCCGGGACAGGGAGGGATGAGCAGTTCTTC. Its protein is CASSRPGTGRDEQFF.

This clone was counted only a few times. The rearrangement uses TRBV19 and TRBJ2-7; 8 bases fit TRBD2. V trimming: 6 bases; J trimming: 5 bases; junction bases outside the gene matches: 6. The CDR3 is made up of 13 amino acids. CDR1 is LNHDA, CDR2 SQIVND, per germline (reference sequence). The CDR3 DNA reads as TGTGCCAGTAGCCCGACTAGCGTCCACGAGCAGTACTTC. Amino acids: CASSPTSVHEQYF.

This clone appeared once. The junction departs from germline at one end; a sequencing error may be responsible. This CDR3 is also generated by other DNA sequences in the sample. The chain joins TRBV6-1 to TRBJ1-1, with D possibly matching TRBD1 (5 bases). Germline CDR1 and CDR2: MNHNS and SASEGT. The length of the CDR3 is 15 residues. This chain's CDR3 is CASSEYAPEDTEAFF. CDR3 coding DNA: TGTGCCAGCAGTGAATATGCCCCGGAGGACACTGAAGCCTTCTTT.

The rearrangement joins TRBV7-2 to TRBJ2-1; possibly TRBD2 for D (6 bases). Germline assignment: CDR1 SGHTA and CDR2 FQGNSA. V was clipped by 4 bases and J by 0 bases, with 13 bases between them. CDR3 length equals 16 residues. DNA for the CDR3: TGTGCCAGCAGCTCGCGACGGGGGAGCTCCTACAATGAGCAGTTCTTC. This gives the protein CASSSRRGSSYNEQFF.

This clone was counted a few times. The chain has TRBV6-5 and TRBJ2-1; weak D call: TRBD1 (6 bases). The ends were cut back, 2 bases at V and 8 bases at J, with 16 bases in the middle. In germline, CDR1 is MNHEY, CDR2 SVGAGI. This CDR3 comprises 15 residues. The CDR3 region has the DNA TGTGCCAGCAGTTACCTTGGCGCCAGGGGACATGAGCAGTTCTTC. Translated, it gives CASSYLGARGHEQFF.

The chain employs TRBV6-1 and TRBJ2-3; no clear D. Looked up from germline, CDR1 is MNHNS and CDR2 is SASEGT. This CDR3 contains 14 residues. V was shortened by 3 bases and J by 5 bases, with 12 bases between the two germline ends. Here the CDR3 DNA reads TGTGCCAGCAGTGATCCGTGGATGCGAGATACGCAGTATTTT. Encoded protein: CASSDPWMRDTQYF.